The 18 T cell receptor beta chains in this list originate from one sample, sequenced in a study of blood T cells in healthy people across ages. Using a J-beta primer mix together with a sample-barcoded 5' primer, a second PCR was run for roughly 7 to 11 cycles. TCRdb used MiXCR to reprocess the 5' RACE reads, holding one entry per CDR3 protein. The sample carries some 640,000 distinct CDR3 sequences, 45% to 50% recorded once. Sequences were obtained from blood. The receptors come from a woman aged 55 to 70 in good health.

The chain couples TRBV5-1 to TRBJ2-2, with 8 nucleotides matching TRBD2. Germline V gene lookup returns CDR1 SGHRS and CDR2 YFSETQ. This CDR3 has 15 residues. Losses at the gene ends were 1 base for V and 1 base for J; bases not matched to a gene: 0. CDR3 in amino acids: CASSLTSGNTGELFF. The CDR3 DNA reads TGCGCCAGCAGCTTGACTAGCGGGAACACCGGGGAGCTGTTTTTT.

This clonotype was observed at least ten times. The chain recombines TRBV20-1 with TRBJ2-1; 7 nucleotides align to TRBD2. Germline V gene data show CDR1 as DFQATT and CDR2 as SNEGSKA (reference sequence). The CDR3 has 14 residues. CDR3 nucleotide sequence: TGCAGCGGGGCCGGCGCGGGAGAAGGTAATGAGCAGTTCTTC. Its protein product is CSGAGAGEGNEQFF.

This clonotype was counted between two and nine times. The J gene is TRBJ2-1, the V gene TRBV20-1, with D perhaps matching TRBD1 (5 bases). The CDR3 covers 16 residues. Germline V CDR1 and CDR2: DFQATT, SNEGSKA (reference sequence). The V end was cut by 6 bases, the J end by 7 bases, with 25 bases between. The CDR3 protein is CSASDPGITARNEQFF. The CDR3 DNA sequence: TGCAGTGCGTCGGACCCAGGGATAACGGCGAGGAATGAGCAGTTCTTC.

V gene TRBV28 combines with J gene TRBJ1-4; the D gene is possibly TRBD1 (6 bases). Germline CDR1 MDHEN, CDR2 SYDVKM. The CDR3 contains 14 residues. The V gene lost 6 bases and the J gene lost 4 bases, with 12 bases spanning the gap. This CDR3 is CASRLTGLNEKLFF. CDR3 bases: TGTGCCAGCAGATTGACAGGACTTAATGAAAAACTGTTTTTT.

This clonotype has only one observation. The chain combines TRBV6-5 with TRBJ2-4, with 9 bases identical to TRBD2. Germline V gene data show CDR1 as MNHEY and CDR2 as SVGAGI. The CDR3 has 13 residues. Unmatched junction bases numbered 8, after V lost 2 bases and J lost 15 bases. The DNA for the CDR3 is TGTGCCAGCAGTTACAAGACTAGCGGCGTTCGGTACTTC. It codes for CASSYKTSGVRYF.

This clonotype has more than one count but fewer than ten. The rearrangement uses TRBV20-1 and TRBJ1-4; 7 nucleotides agree with TRBD1. CDR1 DFQATT and CDR2 SNEGSKA come from the germline V gene (reference sequence). CDR3 size: 13 residues. V shed 6 bases, J shed 5 bases, and the junction held 6 bases outside the gene matches. The CDR3 nucleotides are TGCAGTGCATGGACAGGCATCAATGAAAAACTGTTTTTT. This sequence encodes CSAWTGINEKLFF.

The chain combines TRBV13 with TRBJ2-5, with D perhaps TRBD1 (5 bases). The CDR3 consists of 13 residues. CDR1 and CDR2 from the germline V gene are PRHDT and FYEKMQ (reference sequence). V was clipped by 8 bases and J by 2 bases, with 12 bases between them. CDR3 amino acids: CASRGAPQETQYF. CDR3 DNA: TGTGCCAGCCGTGGGGCCCCGCAAGAGACCCAGTACTTC.

This clonotype was seen a single time. The CDR3 loop is CASSLEGSGRVPYDNEQFF. CDR3 in DNA: TGTGCCAGCAGCTTAGAAGGTAGCGGGAGGGTCCCTTACGACAATGAGCAGTTCTTC. The rearrangement joins TRBV7-2 to TRBJ2-1; 11 bases align to TRBD2. V dropped 1 base and J dropped 5; count of bases not matched to a gene: 13. The CDR3 length is 19 residues. Germline V gives CDR1 SGHTA, CDR2 FQGNSA.

This clonotype was detected only a few times. This chain joins TRBV5-1 and TRBJ1-6; TRBD1 might be the D (6 bases). The CDR3 spans 14 residues. CDR1 SGHRS and CDR2 YFSETQ come from the germline V gene. V dropped 3 bases and J dropped 9 bases, with 13 bases sitting between them. As DNA, the CDR3 is TGCGCCAGCAGCTCGACAGGTCCAGGTTCACCCCTCCACTTT. The encoded protein is CASSSTGPGSPLHF.

The chain is built from TRBV7-2 and TRBJ2-7; TRBD2 aligns across 12 bases. The germline V gene has CDR1 SGHTA and CDR2 FQGNSA. This CDR3 has 17 amino acids. V shed 2 bases and J 7 bases; nucleotides not matched to a gene: 12. The chain's CDR3 is CASSLRDLAGGSNEQYF. The CDR3 nucleotides are TGTGCCAGCAGCTTAAGAGATCTAGCGGGAGGGAGCAATGAGCAGTACTTC.

The chain carries TRBV20-1 and TRBJ1-1; no reliable D call. This CDR3 spans 17 amino acids. Germline CDR1 is DFQATT and CDR2 is SNEGSKA (reference sequence). V dropped 0 bases and J dropped 0 bases, with 17 bases sitting between them. CDR3 DNA: TGCAGTGCTAGAGATACATTAAAGGACTTCATGAACACTGAAGCTTTCTTT. It codes for CSARDTLKDFMNTEAFF.

The chain joins TRBV15 to TRBJ2-5; 10 nucleotides agree with TRBD1. Germline V gene sequence: CDR1 LNHNV, CDR2 YYDKDF (reference sequence). There are 16 residues in the CDR3. The J segment lost 2 bases and the V segment lost 0 bases, leaving 3 bases of the junction unmatched. In DNA form, the CDR3 reads TGTGCCACCAGCAGAGATGGGGGACAGGGGCAAGAGACCCAGTACTTC. Translated: CATSRDGGQGQETQYF.

The chain has TRBV20-1 and TRBJ2-4; 9 nucleotides line up with TRBD2. The J call may be in error: the DNA end matches TRBJ2-7 better. The CDR3 is 16 amino acids. CDR1 is DFQATT and CDR2 is SNEGSKA in the germline V gene (reference sequence). CDR3 sequence reads: CSAPEATGTSTYEQYF. The CDR3 nucleotides read TGCAGTGCACCGGAGGCCACCGGGACTAGCACTTACGAGCAGTACTTC.

This clonotype was observed a handful of times. V and J are TRBV27 and TRBJ2-1, with unresolved D. Germline V gene lookup returns CDR1 MNHEY and CDR2 SMNVEV (reference sequence). The CDR3 spans 15 residues. Trimming took 4 bases from V and 4 from J, leaving 14 bases between them. CDR3: CASSSGPSTYNEQFF. The CDR3, as DNA: TGTGCCAGCAGTTCGGGCCCCTCGACTTACAATGAGCAGTTCTTC.

This clonotype was observed a few times. The chain employs TRBV4-3 and TRBJ2-1; 12 bases fit TRBD2. This CDR3 spans 16 amino acids. Trimming took 2 bases from V and 5 from J; bases not matched to a gene: 4. Germline-derived CDR1 and CDR2 are LGHNA and YSLEER. CDR3 DNA sequence: TGCGCCAGCAGCCAACCCGGACTAGCGGGGAACAATGAGCAGTTCTTC. Its protein is CASSQPGLAGNNEQFF.

This clonotype turned up a few times. This chain connects TRBV12-3 or TRBV12-4 to TRBJ1-1; D is perhaps TRBD1 (5 bases). This CDR3 has 17 amino acids. Trimming left V 4 bases short and J 1 base short, with 19 bases between. CDR3 amino acids: CASSSGQGRFENTEAFF. CDR3 nucleotides: TGTGCCAGCAGTTCTGGGCAGGGTAGGTTTGAGAACACTGAAGCTTTCTTT.

With regard to this clonotype: Just one base apart from a much larger clone, this may be a read error. This chain links TRBV5-1 with TRBJ2-1, with 7 bases matching TRBD1. The tail of the sequence fits TRBJ2-7 better, so the J call may be wrong. From germline, CDR1 is SGHRS and CDR2 YFSETQ. This CDR3 region has 15 residues. The CDR3 loop reads CASRTGTAKYNEQYF. The CDR3 coding sequence is TGCGCCAGCAGAACAGGGACAGCGAAATACAATGAGCAGTACTTC.

CDR3 loop: CASSFGQVHSYEQYF. In DNA, the CDR3 is TGTGCCAGCAGCTTCGGACAGGTACATTCCTACGAGCAGTACTTC. The chain links TRBV7-2 to TRBJ2-7; TRBD1 matches 7 bases. This CDR3 contains 15 residues. Losses at the gene ends were 3 bases for V and 1 base for J; bases not matched to a gene: 6. Germline V gives CDR1 SGHTA, CDR2 FQGNSA.